A single TCR beta chain is shown here with its context. What it binds is not known. The data were obtained in a study of T cells in Graves' hyperthyroidism and ophthalmopathy. The source material, RNA transcripts, was used to amplify TCR beta CDR3 regions. HTBI primers were employed in a first-round RT-PCR of the TCR CDR3. TCRdb ran MiXCR on the multiplex PCR reads and lists one entry per CDR3 protein. Seen here are approximately 640,000 distinct CDR3 sequences, 15% to 20% observed once, and the top ten hold 3.8%. Orbital computed tomography and thyroid ultrasound, together with serum TRAb and thyroxine and clinical symptoms, were used for diagnoses. Overall study findings and caveats: Ophthalmopathy prediction by the model preceded onset by a median about 6 months.

Trimming removed 3 bases at V and 4 bases at J, with 10 bases between. The CDR3 consists of 15 residues. Germline V gene data show CDR1 as MNHNS and CDR2 as SASEGT. The V and J genes are TRBV6-1 and TRBJ2-6; no clear D. Material: blood. The receptor was isolated from a woman aged 25 to 39 with Graves' hyperthyroidism. The CDR3 sequence is CASSDMGSGANVLTF. The CDR3 DNA sequence: TGTGCCAGCAGTGATATGGGGTCAGGGGCCAACGTCCTGACTTTC.